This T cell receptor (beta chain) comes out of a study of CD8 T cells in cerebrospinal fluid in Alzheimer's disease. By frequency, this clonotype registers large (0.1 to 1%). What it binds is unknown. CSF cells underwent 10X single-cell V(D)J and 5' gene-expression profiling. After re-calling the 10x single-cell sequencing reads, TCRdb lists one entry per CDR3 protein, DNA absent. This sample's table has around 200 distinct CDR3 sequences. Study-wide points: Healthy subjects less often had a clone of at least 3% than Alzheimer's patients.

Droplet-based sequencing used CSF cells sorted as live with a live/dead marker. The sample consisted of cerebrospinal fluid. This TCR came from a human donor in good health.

The CDR3 reads CASSQEGPEGANTGELFF. The rearrangement uses TRBV4-1 and TRBJ2-2; the TCRdb call, TRBD2, lacks DNA for checking. The CDR3 sequence is 18 residues long. The germline gives CDR1 MGHRA, CDR2 YSYEKL.